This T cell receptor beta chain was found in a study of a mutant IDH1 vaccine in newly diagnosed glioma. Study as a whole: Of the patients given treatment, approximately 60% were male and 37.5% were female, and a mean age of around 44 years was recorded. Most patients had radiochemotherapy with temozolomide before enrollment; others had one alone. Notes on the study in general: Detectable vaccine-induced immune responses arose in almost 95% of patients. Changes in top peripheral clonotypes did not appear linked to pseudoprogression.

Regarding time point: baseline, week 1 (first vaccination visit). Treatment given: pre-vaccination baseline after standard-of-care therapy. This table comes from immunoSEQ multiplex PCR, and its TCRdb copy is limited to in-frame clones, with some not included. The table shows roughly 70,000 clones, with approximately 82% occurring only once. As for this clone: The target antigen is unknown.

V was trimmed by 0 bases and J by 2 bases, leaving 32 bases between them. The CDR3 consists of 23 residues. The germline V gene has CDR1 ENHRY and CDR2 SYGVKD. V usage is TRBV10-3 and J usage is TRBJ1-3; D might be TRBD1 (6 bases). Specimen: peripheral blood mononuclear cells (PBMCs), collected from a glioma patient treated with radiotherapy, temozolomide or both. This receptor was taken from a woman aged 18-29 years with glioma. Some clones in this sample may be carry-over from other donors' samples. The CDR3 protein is CAISESSRGHKIPPLDTGNTIYF. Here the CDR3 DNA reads TGTGCCATCAGTGAGTCGAGCAGGGGCCATAAAATCCCCCCACTAGACACTGGAAACACCATATATTTT.